This TCR beta chain emerged from a study of technical replicates of blood from several donors. This table comes from immunoSEQ multiplex PCR, and its TCRdb copy is limited to in-frame clones, with some not included. The table has 65,000 to 85,000 clones, approximately 94% seen once; the top ten hold under 0.5%. The sequencing input was T cells isolated from PBMCs. These receptor sequences come from a human donor in good health.

The chain links TRBV27 to TRBJ2-1; weak D call: TRBD2 (6 bases). The CDR3 runs 15 residues. The V end lost 7 bases, the J end lost 0 bases, and 13 bases lay between the germline ends. Germline V gives CDR1 MNHEY, CDR2 SMNVEV (reference sequence). The CDR3 DNA sequence: TGTGCCAGCACCTGGGGTAGCGGCTCCTACAATGAGCAGTTCTTC. It specifies CASTWGSGSYNEQFF.